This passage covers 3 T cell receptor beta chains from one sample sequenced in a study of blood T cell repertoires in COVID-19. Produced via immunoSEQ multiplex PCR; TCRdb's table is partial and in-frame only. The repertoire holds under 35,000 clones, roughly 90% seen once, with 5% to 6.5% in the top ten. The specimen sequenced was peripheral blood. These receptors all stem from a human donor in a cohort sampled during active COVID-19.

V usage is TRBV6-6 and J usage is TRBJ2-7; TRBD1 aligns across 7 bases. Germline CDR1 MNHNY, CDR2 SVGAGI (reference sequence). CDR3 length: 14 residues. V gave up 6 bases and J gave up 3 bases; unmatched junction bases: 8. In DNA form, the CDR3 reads TGTGCCAGCAGCCCCGGGACAGCCATCTACGAGCAGTACTTC. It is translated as CASSPGTAIYEQYF.

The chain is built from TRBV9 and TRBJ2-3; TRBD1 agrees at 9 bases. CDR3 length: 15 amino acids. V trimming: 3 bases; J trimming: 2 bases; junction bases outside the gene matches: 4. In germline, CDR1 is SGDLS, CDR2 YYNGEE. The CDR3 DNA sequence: TGTGCCAGCAGCGAGGGGACAGGGTCCACAGATACGCAGTATTTT. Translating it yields CASSEGTGSTDTQYF.

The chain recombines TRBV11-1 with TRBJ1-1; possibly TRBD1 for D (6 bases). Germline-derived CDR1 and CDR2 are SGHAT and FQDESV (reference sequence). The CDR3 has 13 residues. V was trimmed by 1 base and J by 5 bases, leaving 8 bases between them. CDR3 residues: CASSLEGGTEAFF. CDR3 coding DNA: TGTGCCAGCAGCTTAGAAGGGGGAACTGAAGCTTTCTTT. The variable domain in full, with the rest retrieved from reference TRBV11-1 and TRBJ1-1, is EAEVAQSPRYKITEKSQAVAFWCDPISGHATLYWYRQILGQGPELLVQFQDESVVDDSQLPKDRFSAERLKGVDSTLKIQPAELGDSAMYLCASSLEGGTEAFFGQGTRLTVV.